The 17 T cell receptor beta chains presented below share a single source sample, sequenced in a study of blood T cell repertoires in COVID-19. Using immunoSEQ multiplex PCR, the repertoire was profiled, and TCRdb retains in-frame clones only, with some absent. The sample carries fewer than 45,000 clones, approximately 90% recorded once. Sequenced: peripheral blood. The receptors derive from a man between 60 and 75 years old with active or convalescent COVID-19.

This clone was seen a handful of times. The chain links TRBV6-1 to TRBJ1-2; 7 bases are a match to TRBD1. Trimming at V came to 3 bases and at J to 3 bases, leaving 4 bases not matched to a gene. This CDR3 is built from 14 residues. Germline V gene lookup returns CDR1 MNHNS and CDR2 SASEGT. The DNA for the CDR3 is TGTGCCAGCAGTGATTCAGGGGGGTACTATGGCTACACCTTC. Its protein product is CASSDSGGYYGYTF.

The J gene is TRBJ1-2, the V gene TRBV28, with a weak D call TRBD1 (5 bases). This CDR3 contains 14 residues. V was pared by 4 bases and J by 8 bases, with 17 bases between. Germline V gene sequence: CDR1 MDHEN, CDR2 SYDVKM. The CDR3 spells CASSSPGDFKGYTF. CDR3 nucleotide sequence: TGTGCCAGCAGTTCCCCGGGGGATTTTAAAGGCTACACCTTC.

The chain combines TRBV7-2 with TRBJ2-1; perhaps TRBD1 as D (5 bases). This CDR3 region has 14 residues. Germline values: CDR1 SGHTA, CDR2 FQGNSA. The V end was cut by 3 bases, the J end by 7 bases, with 13 bases between. The CDR3 sequence: CASSFLGALNEQFF. CDR3 nucleotide sequence: TGTGCCAGCAGCTTTCTAGGGGCGCTTAATGAGCAGTTCTTC.

The chain has TRBV11-2 and TRBJ1-1; tentative D call: TRBD1 (5 bases). There are 17 residues in the CDR3. Germline V gene lookup returns CDR1 SGHAT and CDR2 FQNNGV. The V and J ends lost 0 bases and 4 bases respectively, with 18 bases between them. CDR3 sequence: CASSLDGGQGSGTEAFF. As DNA, the CDR3 is TGTGCCAGCAGCTTAGATGGTGGCCAGGGATCTGGCACTGAAGCTTTCTTT.

There are a few counts of this clone. This chain uses TRBV6-6 with TRBJ2-6; the match to TRBD2 covers 10 bases. V was clipped by 5 bases and J by 0 bases; unmatched bases: 7. The CDR3 runs to 18 residues. Germline CDR1 and CDR2: MNHNY and SVGAGI (reference sequence). The chain's CDR3 is CASSPGLAESSGANVLTF. As DNA, the CDR3 is TGTGCCAGCAGTCCCGGACTAGCGGAGAGCTCTGGGGCCAACGTCCTGACTTTC.

The CDR3 region is CASSTDRNEQYF. CDR3 bases: TGTGCCAGCAGTACCGACAGGAACGAGCAGTACTTC. V gene TRBV6-5 combines with J gene TRBJ2-7, with D possibly matching TRBD1 (6 bases). The CDR3 consists of 12 residues. Trimming stripped 5 bases from V and 5 bases from J, with 10 bases between. CDR1 MNHEY and CDR2 SVGAGI come from the germline V gene.

The sample holds a few counts of this clone. The V and J genes are TRBV2 and TRBJ1-2; D is ambiguous. CDR1 is SNHLY and CDR2 is FYNNEI in the germline V gene. This CDR3 is 15 amino acids long. V dropped 1 base and J dropped 2 bases, with 11 bases sitting between them. Written as DNA, the CDR3 is TGTGCCAGCAGTGAAGGTGGGCGACGGAACTATGGCTACACCTTC. This encodes CASSEGGRRNYGYTF.

CDR3 coding DNA: TGTGCCAGCAGCGTAGGGGACAGGGCTCAAGAGCAGTACTTC. Encoded protein: CASSVGDRAQEQYF. The V call is TRBV9, the J call TRBJ2-7; 9 bases map to TRBD1. CDR3 length: 14 residues. The junction had 5 bases not matched to a gene; V was cut back by 0 bases and J by 7 bases. Germline V lookup: CDR1 SGDLS, CDR2 YYNGEE.

The chain uses TRBV7-2 and TRBJ2-4, with a weak D call TRBD2 (6 bases). V was trimmed by 1 base and J by 5 bases, leaving 9 bases between them. The CDR3 spans 14 residues. Looked up from germline, CDR1 is SGHTA and CDR2 is FQGNSA. In DNA, the CDR3 is TGTGCCAGCAGCTTAGACGGGGGTGAAAACATTCAGTACTTC. This sequence encodes CASSLDGGENIQYF.

The J gene is TRBJ2-6, the V gene TRBV18; 8 bases match TRBD1. The ends lost 4 bases at V and 0 bases at J; junction bases unmatched: 11. Per the germline V gene, CDR1 is KGHSH and CDR2 is LQKENI. The CDR3 spans 19 residues. The chain's CDR3 is CASSRLAGTGNSGANVLTF. The CDR3 DNA follows: TGTGCCAGCTCACGATTAGCCGGGACAGGTAACTCTGGGGCCAACGTCCTGACTTTC.

The chain combines TRBV29-1 with TRBJ2-5, with a weak D call TRBD1 (5 bases). This CDR3 is built from 12 residues. From germline, CDR1 is SQVTM and CDR2 ANQGSEA. V lost 3 bases to trimming and J lost 1 base, with 6 bases between them. The CDR3 is CSVDRAQETQYF. The CDR3 DNA follows: TGCAGCGTTGACAGGGCCCAAGAGACCCAGTACTTC.

The chain is built from TRBV2 and TRBJ1-3; possibly TRBD1 for D (5 bases). V was clipped by 4 bases and J by 2 bases, with 6 bases between them. CDR1 SNHLY and CDR2 FYNNEI come from the germline V gene. This CDR3 is 13 amino acids long. CDR3 amino acids: CASSVDTGNTIYF. As DNA, the CDR3 is TGTGCCAGCAGTGTGGACACTGGAAACACCATATATTTT.

This chain connects TRBV18 to TRBJ2-1; 10 positions agree with TRBD1. The CDR3 is 17 amino acids. The trim removed 3 bases at V and 5 bases at J, leaving 10 bases unmatched. The germline V gene encodes CDR1 KGHSH and CDR2 LQKENI. In DNA form, the CDR3 reads TGTGCCAGCTCACCTTTACTCACCGGGACAGGGGACAATGAGCAGTTCTTC. Protein: CASSPLLTGTGDNEQFF. The full variable domain, rest sourced from reference TRBV18 and TRBJ2-1, is NAGVMQNPRHLVRRRGQEARLRCSPMKGHSHVYWYRQLPEEGLKFMVYLQKENIIDESGMPKERFSAEFPKEGPSILRIQQVVRGDSAAYFCASSPLLTGTGDNEQFFGPGTRLTVL.

The chain uses TRBV2 and TRBJ1-1; TRBD1 matches at 8 bases. The junction had 2 bases not matched to a gene; V was cut back by 5 bases and J by 3 bases. The germline V gene encodes CDR1 SNHLY and CDR2 FYNNEI. This CDR3 region has 13 residues. In nucleotides, the CDR3 is TGTGCCAGCAGTACGACAGGGGACACTGAAGCTTTCTTT. Amino acids: CASSTTGDTEAFF.

The chain couples TRBV5-1 to TRBJ1-1, with TRBD1 as a possible D gene (5 bases). The V and J ends lost 0 bases and 5 bases respectively, with 11 bases between them. The CDR3 runs to 14 residues. Germline assignment: CDR1 SGHRS and CDR2 YFSETQ. The CDR3 sequence is CASSLDGGGTEAFF. Written as DNA, the CDR3 is TGCGCCAGCAGCTTGGATGGGGGAGGGACTGAAGCTTTCTTT.

The chain has TRBV15 and TRBJ2-2; D perhaps matches TRBD1 (5 bases). The CDR3 sequence is 16 residues long. Looked up from germline, CDR1 is LNHNV and CDR2 is YYDKDF (reference sequence). The V and J ends lost 1 base and 5 bases respectively, with 14 bases between them. Here the CDR3 DNA reads TGTGCCACCAGCAGAGCCAGGGCGTATTATACCGGGGAGCTGTTTTTT. It specifies CATSRARAYYTGELFF.

The chain recombines TRBV28 with TRBJ1-1; 11 bases map to TRBD1. Trimming removed 6 bases from V and 1 base from J; junction bases left unmatched: 7. This CDR3 has 16 amino acids. Germline loops: CDR1 MDHEN, CDR2 SYDVKM. The CDR3 spells CASRSGTGGGNTEAFF. CDR3 in DNA: TGTGCCAGCAGATCCGGGACAGGGGGGGGGAACACTGAAGCTTTCTTT.